This T cell receptor (beta chain) stems from a study of cytomegalovirus exposure and HLA in healthy donors. Details on this clone: Antigen: not known.

This PCR relied on a set of 60 Vbeta primers and 13 Jbeta primers. In the original analysis: Per a later analysis, the number of unique TCR beta chains was approximately 80 million, of which 9 million to 12 million were shared. Sequenced by immunoSEQ multiplex PCR; TCRdb stores in-frame clones only, minus some. V, J and clone size were drawn from that table, and D and trimming were deduced from the DNA. The table has some 120,000 clones, 81% seen once. Findings and caveats of the study: Within an earlier analysis, most TCR beta V segments proved productive either about 87% or about 30% of the time. Later on, analysis showed that most CMV-associated TCR beta chains appeared to be HLA-restricted. In a later analysis, at a false discovery rate of 0.05, roughly 17,000 TCR beta sequences were associated with HLA alleles.

V gave up 1 base and J gave up 8 bases, with 17 bases separating them. The length of the CDR3 is 15 residues. Looked up from germline, CDR1 is MGHDK and CDR2 is SYGVNS. Input material: PBMCs. The clonotype originates from a woman between 40 and 55 years old in good health and CMV-seronegative. This chain uses TRBV25-1 with TRBJ1-2, with D possibly being TRBD1 (6 bases). The DNA for the CDR3 is TGTGCCAGCAGTGAATGGGGGAGGGGGGATTTCGGCTACACCTTC. This translates into CASSEWGRGDFGYTF.